What follows are 30 T cell receptor beta chains derived from one specimen sequenced in a study of T-cell reconstitution after alpha-beta-depleted transplantation in children. A library of TCRbeta sequences, prepared with unique molecular identifiers, was generated. Each CDR3 protein is one row after TCRdb ran MiXCR on the PCR reads. The data show over 400,000 distinct CDR3 sequences, approximately 13% seen once. The sample consisted of PBMCs from the stem cell graft donor, taken from the stem cell graft. The receptor source for this set is a human donor who donated a stem cell graft to a child with combined immunodeficiency.

The chain employs TRBV6-2 or TRBV6-3 and TRBJ2-1; D is perhaps TRBD1 or TRBD2 (5 bases each). Trimming pared 8 bases from V and 4 bases from J, leaving 15 bases between. The germline CDR1 and CDR2 sequences are MNHEY and SVGEGT. This CDR3 is 14 amino acids long. In DNA, the CDR3 is TGTGCCAGCTGGGACGGTGGGTTATACAATGAGCAGTTCTTC. Its translation is CASWDGGLYNEQFF.

This clonotype was counted many times. V is TRBV5-1 and J is TRBJ1-1; D is uncertain. V was pared by 1 base and J by 2 bases, with 6 bases between. The germline V gene encodes CDR1 SGHRS and CDR2 YFSETQ. The CDR3 extends over 13 amino acids. The CDR3 region is CASSLRRNTEAFF. The CDR3 DNA reads TGCGCCAGCAGCTTGCGCAGAAACACTGAAGCTTTCTTT.

This clonotype was seen repeatedly, ten times or more. The chain carries TRBV10-3 and TRBJ1-1; TRBD1 might be the D (6 bases). Germline V lookup: CDR1 ENHRY, CDR2 SYGVKD. V gave up 7 bases and J gave up 0 bases, with 24 bases separating them. This CDR3 region has 18 residues. This CDR3 reads CAITPMGAGSSMNTEAFF. The CDR3 DNA reads as TGTGCCATCACCCCAATGGGGGCAGGGAGTTCCATGAACACTGAAGCTTTCTTT.

The V gene is TRBV9, the J gene TRBJ2-1; D unresolved. Deletions cut 0 bases from V and 0 bases from J, with 10 bases between. The CDR3 loop spans 16 amino acids. Germline V gene lookup returns CDR1 SGDLS and CDR2 YYNGEE. CDR3 protein: CASSVEGSNSYNEQFF. In DNA form, the CDR3 reads TGTGCCAGCAGCGTAGAAGGCTCAAACTCCTACAATGAGCAGTTCTTC. Looking up the rest from reference TRBV9 and TRBJ2-1 gives the full variable domain: DSGVTQTPKHLITATGQRVTLRCSPRSGDLSVYWYQQSLDQGLQFLIQYYNGEERAKGNILERFSAQQFPDLHSELNLSSLELGDSALYFCASSVEGSNSYNEQFFGPGTRLTVL.

This clonotype has more than one count but fewer than ten. J is TRBJ1-1 and V is TRBV12-3 or TRBV12-4; D is uncertain. V was clipped by 6 bases and J by 4 bases, with 6 bases between them. The CDR3 contains 11 residues. CDR3 sequence reads: CASRILTEAFF. In nucleotides, the CDR3 is TGTGCCAGCAGAATACTCACTGAAGCTTTCTTT.

The chain recombines TRBV9 with TRBJ1-1; D is ambiguous. The CDR3 is 11 amino acids. Per the germline V gene, CDR1 is SGDLS and CDR2 is YYNGEE. V lost 4 bases and J 6 bases, leaving 7 bases between the germline ends. CDR3 DNA: TGTGCCAGCAGCCCGGGGTCTGAAGCTTTCTTT. The encoded protein is CASSPGSEAFF.

The CDR3 nucleotides are TGTGCCAGCAGCTTGGTTGGGACTAGAGGAGAGACCCAGTACTTC. Translated, it gives CASSLVGTRGETQYF. The chain recombines TRBV5-6 with TRBJ2-5; the match to TRBD2 covers 8 bases. Germline V CDR1 and CDR2: SGHDT, YYEEEE. The trim removed 0 bases at V and 4 bases at J, leaving 5 bases unmatched. CDR3 size: 15 residues.

As DNA, the CDR3 is TGCAGTGCATCCCGCGGACTAGCAGCTTACAATGAGCAGTTCTTC. Protein sequence: CSASRGLAAYNEQFF. The chain combines TRBV20-1 with TRBJ2-1, with 8 bases aligning to TRBD2. CDR3 size: 15 residues. Germline V gene sequence: CDR1 DFQATT, CDR2 SNEGSKA (reference sequence). V trimming: 6 bases; J trimming: 4 bases; junction bases outside the gene matches: 11.

This clonotype was seen at least ten times. CDR3 in amino acids: CASSLSRLATYEQYF. DNA for the CDR3: TGTGCCAGCAGTTTATCGCGACTAGCAACATACGAGCAGTACTTC. V and J are TRBV12-3 or TRBV12-4 and TRBJ2-7; 7 bases line up with TRBD2. J was trimmed by 4 bases and V by 2 bases; bases with no gene match: 8. CDR3 length: 15 residues.

There are a few counts of this clonotype. The CDR3 reads CASQGSYEQYF. The CDR3 DNA reads as TGTGCCTCGCAGGGCTCCTACGAGCAGTACTTC. V and J are TRBV7-2 and TRBJ2-7; D possibly corresponds to TRBD1 (5 bases). The germline V gene has CDR1 SGHTA and CDR2 FQGNSA. This CDR3 has 11 residues. Trimming took off 11 bases at V and 0 bases at J, with 8 bases between the two ends.

This clonotype was observed a handful of times. This chain's CDR3 is CATSRDGLVTDTQYF. CDR3 nucleotides: TGTGCCACCAGCAGAGACGGTTTAGTAACAGATACGCAGTATTTT. This chain joins TRBV15 and TRBJ2-3, with no clear D. Germline-derived CDR1 and CDR2 are LNHNV and YYDKDF (reference sequence). This CDR3 comprises 15 residues. V gave up 0 bases and J gave up 3 bases, with 10 bases separating them.

This clonotype occurred a few times. The chain couples TRBV6-1 to TRBJ1-6; 8 bases agree with TRBD1. Germline V gene lookup returns CDR1 MNHNS and CDR2 SASEGT. J lost 8 bases, V lost 5 bases, and 8 bases had no gene match. The CDR3 covers 15 residues. The CDR3 region has the DNA TGTGCCAGCAGTCAAGAGGACAGGGATTATTCACCCCTCCACTTT. This translates into CASSQEDRDYSPLHF.

The chain joins TRBV5-5 to TRBJ2-1; D possibly corresponds to TRBD2 (6 bases). Germline V gene data show CDR1 as SGHKS and CDR2 as YYEKEE (reference sequence). Between the trimmed V and J ends, which lost 0 bases and 5 bases, there was a span of 21 bases. The CDR3 sequence is 18 residues long. The CDR3 reads CASSLVGISGRRDNEQFF. CDR3 bases: TGTGCCAGCAGCTTGGTTGGTATTTCTGGGCGGAGGGACAATGAGCAGTTCTTC.

This clonotype was seen ten or more times. J is TRBJ2-7 and V is TRBV10-3; 10 bases agree with TRBD1. This CDR3 spans 16 amino acids. Per the germline V gene, CDR1 is ENHRY and CDR2 is SYGVKD. The ends lost 3 bases at V and 4 bases at J; junction bases unmatched: 9. The CDR3 region has the DNA TGTGCCATCAGTGATCCCCGGACAGGGGGAATTTACGAGCAGTACTTC. This gives the protein CAISDPRTGGIYEQYF.

The sample holds a few counts of this clonotype. The rearrangement links TRBV30 to TRBJ2-2; weak D call: TRBD2 (5 bases). The CDR3 consists of 14 residues. V lost 6 bases and J lost 6, with 17 bases in between. CDR1 GTSNPN and CDR2 SVGIG come from the germline V gene (reference sequence). CDR3 in DNA: TGTGCCTGCACAACGGGATATTGGCCCGGGGAGCTGTTTTTT. Its protein product is CACTTGYWPGELFF. The variable domain in full, with the rest retrieved from reference TRBV30 and TRBJ2-2, is SQTIHQWPATLVQPVGSPLSLECTVEGTSNPNLYWYRQAAGRGLQLLFYSVGIGQISSEVPQNLSASRPQDRQFILSSKKLLLSDSGFYLCACTTGYWPGELFFGEGSRLTVL.

This clonotype was counted only a few times. The chain recombines TRBV5-1 with TRBJ2-7; the D gene is possibly TRBD2 (5 bases). This CDR3 comprises 15 residues. In germline, CDR1 is SGHRS, CDR2 YFSETQ. V lost 0 bases, J lost 3 bases, and 13 bases lay in between. CDR3 bases: TGCGCCAGCAGCTTGGTTCGGGGTGTGGACTACGAGCAGTACTTC. Its translation is CASSLVRGVDYEQYF.

The chain employs TRBV5-1 and TRBJ1-3; no clear D. The CDR3 runs 16 residues. Trimming left V 1 base short and J 0 bases short, with 11 bases between. Germline assignment: CDR1 SGHRS and CDR2 YFSETQ. The CDR3 nucleotides are TGCGCCAGCAGCTTGTACGGCCTCAGCTCTGGAAACACCATATATTTT. As protein: CASSLYGLSSGNTIYF.

J is TRBJ2-2 and V is TRBV12-3 or TRBV12-4; 9 nucleotides agree with TRBD2. The CDR3 consists of 16 residues. Germline trimming cut 0 bases from V and 5 bases from J; bases unmatched to any gene: 4. The DNA for the CDR3 is TGTGCCAGCAGTTTAGCCGTAGCGGGAGTGACCGGGGAGCTGTTTTTT. It codes for CASSLAVAGVTGELFF.

In regard to this clonotype: A much larger clone differs from this one at a single base, so this may be a read error. The chain carries TRBV29-1 and TRBJ2-5, with TRBD2 as a possible D gene (7 bases). V was pared by 8 bases and J by 4 bases, with 26 bases between. This CDR3 contains 16 residues. Germline CDR1 is SQVTM and CDR2 is ANQGSEA. The CDR3 protein is CSLDPGRGAGSETQYF. As DNA, the CDR3 is TGCAGCCTGGACCCGGGTCGGGGGGCAGGGTCAGAGACCCAGTACTTC.

This clonotype was counted ten times or more. The chain joins TRBV12-3 or TRBV12-4 to TRBJ2-7, with 12 bases identical to TRBD2. This CDR3 comprises 14 residues. The V and J ends lost 6 bases and 3 bases, in that order; junction bases with no gene match: 3. CDR3 sequence (DNA): TGTGCCAGCAGCGGACTAGCGGGGCACTACGAGCAGTACTTC. It specifies CASSGLAGHYEQYF.

The chain recombines TRBV5-1 with TRBJ2-7; 9 bases align to TRBD2. The CDR3 runs 15 residues. Germline values: CDR1 SGHRS, CDR2 YFSETQ. V lost 1 base, J lost 3 bases, and 5 bases stayed unmatched. CDR3: CASSLFSGGYYEQYF. In DNA form, the CDR3 reads TGCGCCAGCAGCTTGTTTAGCGGGGGTTACTACGAGCAGTACTTC.

This clonotype occurred a few times. This sequence joins TRBV11-2 and TRBJ2-4, with TRBD1 identical over 12 bases. Germline V gene lookup returns CDR1 SGHAT and CDR2 FQNNGV. Trimming removed 1 base from V and 2 bases from J; junction bases left unmatched: 6. The CDR3 is made up of 18 amino acids. CDR3 residues: CASSLVGTGGWPKNIQYF. In DNA form, the CDR3 reads TGTGCCAGCAGCTTAGTCGGGACAGGGGGCTGGCCCAAAAACATTCAGTACTTC.

The CDR3 DNA sequence: TGTGCCAGCAGTTTGCCCAGGGGACTAGCGGGAGGGAACACCGGGGAGCTGTTTTTT. Protein sequence: CASSLPRGLAGGNTGELFF. The gene calls are TRBV12-3 or TRBV12-4 and TRBJ2-2, with 15 bases matching TRBD2. CDR3 length equals 19 residues. The J segment lost 1 base and the V segment lost 3 bases, leaving 6 bases of the junction unmatched.

This sequence joins TRBV29-1 and TRBJ2-7; 11 bases agree with TRBD2. Unmatched junction bases numbered 4, after V lost 6 bases and J lost 3 bases. The germline V gene has CDR1 SQVTM and CDR2 ANQGSEA. This CDR3 spans 13 amino acids. The CDR3 nucleotides read TGCAGCGTGGATAGCGGGGGGGACTACGAGCAGTACTTC. Translated: CSVDSGGDYEQYF.

The chain couples TRBV2 to TRBJ2-5, with TRBD2 identical over 11 bases. J lost 4 bases, V lost 6 bases, and 4 bases had no gene match. The CDR3 length is 14 residues. Germline assignment: CDR1 SNHLY and CDR2 FYNNEI. The CDR3, as DNA: TGTGCCAGCAGGCCGGGACTAGCGGTAGAGACCCAGTACTTC. It is translated as CASRPGLAVETQYF.

In the case of this clonotype: Germline is not matched at one junction end, which may reflect a read error. The V gene is TRBV7-1, the J gene TRBJ2-5; 8 bases agree with TRBD2. TRBV7-1 is reported as an ORF; its role is uncertain. CDR3 length: 14 amino acids. The CDR3 DNA sequence: TGTGCCATCAGCTCGGGGCTAGCGGGCGGGGCCCAGTACTTC. This translates into CAISSGLAGGAQYF.

This clonotype was picked up many times. V and J are TRBV5-1 and TRBJ2-1; D is possibly TRBD2 (5 bases). The CDR3 is 15 amino acids. Germline assignment: CDR1 SGHRS and CDR2 YFSETQ. V lost 0 bases and J lost 1, with 8 bases in between. The CDR3 coding sequence is TGCGCCAGCAGCTTGGCTTGGGAGTCCTACAATGAGCAGTTCTTC. Translated: CASSLAWESYNEQFF. Combining the CDR3 with reference TRBV5-1 and TRBJ2-1 gives the whole variable domain KAGVTQTPRYLIKTRGQQVTLSCSPISGHRSVSWYQQTPGQGLQFLFEYFSETQRNKGNFPGRFSGRQFSNSRSEMNVSTLELGDSALYLCASSLAWESYNEQFFGPGTRLTVL.

This clonotype occurred a few times. J is TRBJ2-2 and V is TRBV2, with D possibly matching TRBD1 (5 bases). This CDR3 comprises 14 residues. The V end was cut by 5 bases, the J end by 6 bases, with 13 bases between. CDR1 and CDR2 (germline): SNHLY, FYNNEI. CDR3 sequence reads: CASSNILGAGELFF. The CDR3 nucleotides are TGTGCCAGCAGTAACATCCTAGGGGCCGGGGAGCTGTTTTTT.

The J gene is TRBJ1-4, the V gene TRBV20-1; D is undetermined. CDR3 length equals 15 residues. The V gene's germline CDR1 is DFQATT and CDR2 SNEGSKA (reference sequence). Trimming shortened V by 5 bases and J by 0 bases, and 13 bases separated the two germline ends. The CDR3 is CSAAVDGSTNEKLFF. The CDR3 DNA reads TGCAGTGCTGCCGTCGACGGCTCAACTAATGAAAAACTGTTTTTT.

This chain links TRBV5-1 with TRBJ1-1; TRBD1 aligns across 11 bases. V trimming: 4 bases; J trimming: 4 bases; junction bases outside the gene matches: 3. The CDR3 spans 14 residues. From germline, CDR1 is SGHRS and CDR2 YFSETQ. The CDR3 reads CASSHGTGGTEAFF. CDR3 in DNA: TGCGCCAGCAGCCATGGGACAGGGGGCACTGAAGCTTTCTTT.